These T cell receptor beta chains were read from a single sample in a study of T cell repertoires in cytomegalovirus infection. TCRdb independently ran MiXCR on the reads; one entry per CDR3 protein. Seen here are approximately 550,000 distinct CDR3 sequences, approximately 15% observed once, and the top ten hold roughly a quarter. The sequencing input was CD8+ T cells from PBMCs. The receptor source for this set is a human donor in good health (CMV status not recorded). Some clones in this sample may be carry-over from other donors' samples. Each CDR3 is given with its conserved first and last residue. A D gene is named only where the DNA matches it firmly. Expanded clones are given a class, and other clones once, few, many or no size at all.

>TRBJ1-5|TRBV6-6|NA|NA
CASSYSQVNSNQPQHF
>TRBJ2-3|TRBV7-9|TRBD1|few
CASSSPTGSSTDTQYF
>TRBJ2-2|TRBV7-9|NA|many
CASSRGTTNTGELFF
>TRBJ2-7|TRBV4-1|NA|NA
CASSPRGDGEQYF
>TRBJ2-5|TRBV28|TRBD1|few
CASRATGALQETQYF
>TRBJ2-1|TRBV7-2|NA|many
CASSLQGSSYNEQFF
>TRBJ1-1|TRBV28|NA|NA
CASSSYREGNTEAFF
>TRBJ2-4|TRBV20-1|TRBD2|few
CSARGDLAGVKNIQYF
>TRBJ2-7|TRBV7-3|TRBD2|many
CASSLGLGSSYEQYF
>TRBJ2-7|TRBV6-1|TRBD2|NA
CASTPRAGGYEQYF
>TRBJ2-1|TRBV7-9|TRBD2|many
CASSTTSGGGYEQFF
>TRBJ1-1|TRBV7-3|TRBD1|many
CASSEGGTANTEAFF
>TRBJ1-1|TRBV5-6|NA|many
CASSLMGRGNTEAFF
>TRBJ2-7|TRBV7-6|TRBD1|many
CASSFGDSYEQYF
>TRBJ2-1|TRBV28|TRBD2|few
CASSLVAGGGYEQFF
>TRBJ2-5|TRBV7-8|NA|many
CASSGSLETQYF
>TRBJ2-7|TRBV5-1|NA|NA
CASSFPTAYEQYF
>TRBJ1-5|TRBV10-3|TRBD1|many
CAISEGTGNQPQHF
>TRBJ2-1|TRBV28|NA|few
CASKYTGKENEQFF
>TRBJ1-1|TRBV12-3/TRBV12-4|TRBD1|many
CASSGSDRGPNTEAFF
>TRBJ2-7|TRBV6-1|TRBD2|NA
CASSELAVSYEQYF
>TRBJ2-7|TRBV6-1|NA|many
CASTSSDPTSYEQYF
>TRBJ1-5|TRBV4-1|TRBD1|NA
CASSQSRRDRGIQPQHF
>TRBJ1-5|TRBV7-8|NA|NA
CASSTTCSNQPQHF
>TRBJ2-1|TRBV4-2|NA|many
CASSQDVTPLSYNEQFF
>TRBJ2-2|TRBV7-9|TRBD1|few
CASSWTGTGELFF
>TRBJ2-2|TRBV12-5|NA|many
CASGLVRASSAGGELFF
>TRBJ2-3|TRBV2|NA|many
CASTESVPTDTQYF
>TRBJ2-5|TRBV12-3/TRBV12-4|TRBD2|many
CASSLSGGWQETQYF
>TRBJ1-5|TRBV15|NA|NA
CATSRRGGNQPQHF
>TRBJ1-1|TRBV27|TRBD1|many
CASSYLRDSSNTEAFF
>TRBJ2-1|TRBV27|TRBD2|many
CASMGLAAYNEQFF
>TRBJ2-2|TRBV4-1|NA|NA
CASSQTAYGTGELFF
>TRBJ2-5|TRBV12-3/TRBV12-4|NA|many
CASGPADQETQYF
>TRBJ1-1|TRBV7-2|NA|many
CASSARGEWNTEAFF
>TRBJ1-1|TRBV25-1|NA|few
CATQGLGTEAFF
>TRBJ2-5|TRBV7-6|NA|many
CASSSSGVGETQYF
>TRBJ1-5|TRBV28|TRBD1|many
CASRLGQGANQPQHF
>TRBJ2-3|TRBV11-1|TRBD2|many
CASSSLADRTDTQYF
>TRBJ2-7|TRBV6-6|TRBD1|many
CASSNPDRAYEQYF
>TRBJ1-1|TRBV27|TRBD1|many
CASSLGRGWTEAFF
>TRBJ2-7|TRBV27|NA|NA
CASTNKQGSSYEQYF
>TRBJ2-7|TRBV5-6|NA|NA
CASSFKGQYMDYEQYF
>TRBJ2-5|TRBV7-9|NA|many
CASGLTGTGEETQYF
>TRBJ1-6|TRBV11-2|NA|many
CASSSWRRGEENSPLHF
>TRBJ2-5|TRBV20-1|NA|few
CSARDPTQETQYF
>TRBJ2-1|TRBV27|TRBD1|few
CASSINRGRDNEQFF
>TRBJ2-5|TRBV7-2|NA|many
CASSLQRGLQETQYF
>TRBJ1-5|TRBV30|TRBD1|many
CAWGTGMSNQPQHF
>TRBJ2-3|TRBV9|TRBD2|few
CASSVEGTSGASTDTQYF
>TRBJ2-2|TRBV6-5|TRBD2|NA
CASSLSGGAVGELFF